The clone carrying this TCR beta chain turned up a few times. Antigen: not known. The data originate from a study of T cells in localized non-small cell lung cancer. Study-wide findings and caveats: Paired adjacent lung recovered a median around 60 of the top 100 tumor clones.

The length of the CDR3 is 13 residues. V was pared by 6 bases and J by 8 bases, with 16 bases between. CDR1 is SGHDN and CDR2 is FVKESK in the germline V gene. Clones were sequenced by immunoSEQ multiplex PCR, and TCRdb holds only the in-frame ones, with some missing. The repertoire has about 82,000 clones, around 81% of them found once; the top ten carry 15% to 20%. V and J are TRBV14 and TRBJ1-2, with D hard to call. Sequenced here: PBMCs, sampled before any cancer treatment. The clonotype comes from a man aged 35 to 69 with stage II squamous cell lung carcinoma. CDR3 sequence reads: CASRGSAAGGYTF. Written as DNA, the CDR3 is TGTGCCAGCAGAGGATCCGCAGCCGGGGGCTACACCTTC.